This T cell receptor (beta chain) was observed in a study of CD8+CD57+ T cells in acquired aplastic anemia. Study-level information: Mean yield of DNA from sorted CD4+ and CD8+ cells was 3 to 3.5 ug.

TCR beta VDJ and CDR3 were profiled, and genomic DNA was the template. TCRdb reprocessed the reads via MiXCR and lists one record per CDR3 protein. The sample records fewer than 200,000 distinct CDR3 sequences, around 40% being singletons. Study-wide results and caveats: Sharing between patients and controls was observed for twenty-nine CD8+ CDR3 sequences.

With regard to this clonotype: As yet, its antigen is unknown. A read error may be the cause here, since a much bigger clone is one base away.

V lost 1 base and J 2 bases, leaving 17 bases between the germline ends. The germline CDR1 and CDR2 sequences are DFQATT and SNEGSKA (reference sequence). The CDR3 is 16 residues long. This rearrangement joins TRBV20-1 to TRBJ2-5, with D uncertain. This receptor was identified in a human donor in good health. Sequenced material: sorted CD4+, CD8+, or CD8+CD57+ T cells (not recorded which) from PBMCs. Here the CDR3 DNA reads TGCAGTGCTAGAGGCTCAAGTTTAGGAAGTCAAGAGACCCAGTACTTC. Translation gives CSARGSSLGSQETQYF.